This T cell receptor (beta chain) comes out of a study of T-cell reconstitution after alpha-beta-depleted transplantation in children (dated by TCRdb to about 2016). Background on the whole study: The study quantitatively tracked T-cell immune reconstitution after TCRalphabeta/CD19-depleted allogeneic hematopoietic cell transplantation in children using TCR repertoire profiling. Beyond this particular receptor, the publication reports: Hyperexpanded clone frequencies declined over subsequent months; after one year, T-cell counts and TCRbeta diversity were mostly attributed to newly produced T cells. In some patients, the high TCRbeta diversity seen at day 60 was put down to recipient T cells and intrathymic progenitors that had survived conditioning. The apparently early recovery of alphabetaT-cell counts about two months after transplant reportedly depended on only several hundred rapidly expanded clones that came from non-depleted graft cells.

The sample's treatment or condition label is to be understood as: allogeneic hematopoietic cell transplantation with graft depleted of TCRalphabeta T cells and CD19 B cells. The children who served as transplant recipients had been given grafts of TCRalphabeta/CD19-depleted allogeneic hematopoietic cells. About this clonotype: There is no known antigen for this receptor. No much larger clone is present one base from it, and per-base qualities are unavailable.

Germline trimming: 6 bases from V, 7 bases from J; junction bases outside gene matches: 6. The germline V gene encodes CDR1 SGHTA and CDR2 FQGNSA. The CDR3 sequence holds 14 residues, the cysteine and phenylalanine included. Left in the record is the CDR3 DNA by itself, 42 bases read in frame from the first base. The library was produced with PCR. The sequencing machine was an Illumina HiSeq 2500. TCR libraries were prepared with molecular barcoding, using unique molecular identifiers to normalize TCRbeta repertoire quantification. In-frame beta chains were kept once TCRdb had trimmed the public reads at Q25 with fastp and called clones with MiXCR. Each record represents a unique CDR3 protein, reported with the most common genes and DNA among its rows. The sample includes 780,000 or so distinct CDR3 sequences, with 16% observed a single time. Of the sample, approximately 5% falls within the top ten clones.

Rearrangement joined TRBV7-2 to TRBJ2-3, and TRBD2 matches 11 of the central bases. This sequence originates from a male patient younger than 18 who had a stem cell transplant for acute lymphoblastic leukemia, so the T cells may come from the graft donor. Specimen: PBMCs, mostly from graft donor cells, collected 360 days after TCRalphabeta/CD19-depleted stem cell transplant. The CDR3 here reads CASRKGLAENTQYF. The bases are TGTGCCAGCAGAAAGGGACTAGCGGAGAATACGCAGTATTTT.